The sequence of this T cell receptor (beta chain) was determined in a study of T cells in Graves' hyperthyroidism and ophthalmopathy. The investigators amplified TCR beta CDR3 regions from RNA transcripts. First-round RT-PCR targeting the TCR CDR3 was performed with the HTBI primer set. MiXCR was run by TCRdb on the multiplex PCR reads, yielding one entry per CDR3 protein. The repertoire has 500,000 to 600,000 distinct CDR3 sequences, 40% to 55% of them found once; the top ten carry 35% to 50%. The CDR3 runs to 20 residues. Germline V gives CDR1 DFQATT, CDR2 SNEGSKA (reference sequence). V lost 0 bases to trimming and J lost 0 bases, with 23 bases between them. Exclusions: uncontrolled infection, other autoimmune disease, pregnancy, lactation. Based on clinical symptoms, serum thyroxine and TRAb, thyroid ultrasound and orbital computed tomography, diagnoses were reached.

The sequence was collected from an adult woman with Graves' disease, either hyperthyroidism or ophthalmopathy (not recorded which). The sequencing input was peripheral blood or thyroid tissue (not recorded which). The chain has TRBV20-1 and TRBJ1-4; D gene ambiguous. CDR3 residues: CSARDRIGPYSYATNEKLFF. In DNA, the CDR3 is TGCAGTGCTAGAGATCGAATAGGGCCTTACAGTTACGCAACTAATGAAAAACTGTTTTTT.